A selection of T cell receptor beta chains follows, all from one sample in a study of read filtering for tumor transcriptome and immune sequencing. TCRdb re-analysed the reads in MiXCR, keeping a single row per CDR3 protein. The table includes almost 40,000 distinct CDR3 sequences, approximately 14% detected once. Sequenced: a population of CD138-negative cells sorted from bone marrow. The receptors derive from a donor older than 35 with multiple myeloma. Both conserved end residues are part of each CDR3. D genes are given only for firm matches. Rows may omit the clone size; those that give it use once, few, many or a size class.

TRBJ2-1 | TRBV6-6 | many | . | CASSKTGGRKTSSYNEQFF | TGTGCCAGCAGTAAAACGGGGGGCCGAAAAACTAGCTCCTACAATGAGCAGTTCTTC
TRBJ2-6 | TRBV12-3/TRBV12-4 | many | . | CATGGWGSGANVLTF | TGTGCCACAGGGGGGTGGGGCTCTGGGGCCAACGTCCTGACTTTC
TRBJ1-5 | TRBV6-1 | . | . | CASSQRVNQPQHF | TGTGCCAGCAGTCAACGTGTCAATCAGCCCCAGCATTTT
TRBJ2-5 | TRBV7-9 | many | . | CASSPPREETQYF | TGTGCCAGCAGCCCCCCAAGAGAAGAGACCCAGTACTTC
TRBJ2-1 | TRBV19 | many | . | CASSEQGYGEQFF | TGTGCCAGTAGTGAACAGGGCTATGGTGAGCAGTTCTTC
TRBJ2-7 | TRBV5-1 | many | . | CASSFGAQREQYF | TGCGCCAGCAGCTTCGGAGCACAAAGGGAGCAGTACTTC
TRBJ2-1 | TRBV20-1 | many | . | CSAEAGTSYNEQFF | TGCAGTGCTGAAGCCGGGACATCCTACAATGAGCAGTTCTTC
TRBJ1-4 | TRBV11-1 | many | . | CASSLNPGEGEKLFF | TGTGCCAGCAGCTTAAATCCAGGGGAAGGAGAAAAACTGTTTTTT
TRBJ1-1 | TRBV4-3 | few | TRBD1 | CASSQADRSNTEAFF | TGCGCCAGCAGCCAAGCGGACAGGTCGAACACTGAAGCTTTCTTT
TRBJ2-1 | TRBV5-1 | many | . | CASWVGADSYNEQFF | TGCGCCAGCTGGGTTGGGGCAGACTCCTACAATGAGCAGTTCTTC
TRBJ1-4 | TRBV2 | many | TRBD1 | CASSDRGREKLFF | TGTGCCAGCAGTGACAGGGGGCGCGAAAAACTGTTTTTT
TRBJ2-4 | TRBV19 | many | . | CASRIWDQDIQYF | TGTGCCAGTAGAATTTGGGATCAGGACATTCAGTACTTC
TRBJ1-5 | TRBV28 | many | . | CASSFRQVGNQPQHF | TGTGCCAGCAGTTTTAGGCAGGTCGGCAATCAGCCCCAGCATTTT
TRBJ2-7 | TRBV5-5 | many | TRBD1 | CASSANRGLYEQYF | TGTGCCAGCAGCGCAAACAGGGGTTTGTACGAGCAGTACTTC
TRBJ2-3 | TRBV7-2 | . | TRBD2 | CASSSGGGNTDTQYF | TGTGCCAGCAGCTCTGGCGGGGGGAACACAGATACGCAGTATTTT
TRBJ2-1 | TRBV11-3 | many | . | CASSFGGPYNEQFF | TGTGCCAGCAGCTTCGGGGGCCCCTACAATGAGCAGTTCTTC
TRBJ2-5 | TRBV7-9 | many | TRBD1 | CASSYRGAETQYF | TGTGCCAGCAGCTACAGGGGTGCAGAGACCCAGTACTTC
TRBJ1-1 | TRBV5-1 | . | . | CASSFGSTAGEAFF | TGCGCCAGCAGCTTCGGGAGTACAGCCGGCGAAGCTTTCTTT
TRBJ2-3 | TRBV10-3 | many | TRBD2 | CAIRTSEDLVTQYF | TGTGCCATTCGGACTAGCGAAGACCTCGTTACGCAGTATTTT
TRBJ2-1 | TRBV7-9 | many | . | CASSSPGHSYNEQFF | TGTGCCAGCAGCTCCCCGGGACACTCCTACAATGAGCAGTTCTTC
TRBJ1-1 | TRBV5-1 | . | . | CASSSWVGAGATTEAFF | TGCGCCAGCAGCTCTTGGGTCGGCGCGGGGGCGACGACTGAAGCTTTCTTT
TRBJ1-6 | TRBV23-1 | many | . | CASSQSGDGVSPLHF | TGCGCCAGCAGTCAATCGGGGGACGGTGTTTCACCCCTCCACTTT
TRBJ2-2 | TRBV20-1 | many | TRBD1 | CSAGDREAGELFF | TGCAGTGCGGGGGACAGGGAGGCCGGGGAGCTGTTTTTT
TRBJ1-5 | TRBV2 | many | . | CASSPSRTDLNQPQHF | TGTGCCAGCAGCCCCTCCCGGACAGATCTTAATCAGCCCCAGCATTTT
TRBJ2-3 | TRBV6-6 | many | TRBD2 | CASRPGTRGDTQYF | TGTGCCAGCAGACCCGGGACTAGAGGAGATACGCAGTATTTT
TRBJ2-7 | TRBV6-6 | many | . | CASRPGWGSAHEQYF | TGTGCCAGCAGACCGGGGTGGGGTTCCGCCCACGAGCAGTACTTC
TRBJ2-3 | TRBV5-5 | many | . | CASSLDFPGRGTDTQYF | TGTGCCAGCAGCTTGGATTTCCCGGGCCGGGGAACAGATACGCAGTATTTT
TRBJ1-2 | TRBV10-3 | . | . | CAISESWHYGYTF | TGTGCCATCAGTGAGTCGTGGCATTATGGCTACACCTTC
TRBJ2-2 | TRBV29-1 | . | . | CSVRKGDGELFF | TGCAGCGTCCGCAAGGGAGACGGGGAGCTGTTTTTT
TRBJ2-6 | TRBV3-1 | . | . | CASSQPRTGARTNVLAF | TGTGCCAGCAGCCAACCCCGGACGGGGGCCCGGACCAACGTCCTGGCTTTC
TRBJ2-1 | TRBV6-5 | many | TRBD2 | CASSYSGAGGRNEQFF | TGTGCCAGCAGTTACTCAGGAGCGGGGGGGCGGAATGAGCAGTTCTTC
TRBJ2-5 | TRBV20-1 | many | . | CSARGGDQTETQYF | TGCAGTGCTAGAGGGGGGGACCAGACCGAGACCCAGTACTTC
TRBJ1-1 | TRBV10-2 | . | . | CASSESRGRKAFF | TGCGCCAGCAGTGAGTCGAGGGGAAGGAAAGCTTTCTTT
TRBJ2-3 | TRBV20-1 | many | . | CSVGPRTDTQYF | TGCAGTGTGGGGCCTCGGACAGATACGCAGTATTTT
TRBJ2-3 | TRBV28 | many | . | CASSSVPGDTQYF | TGTGCCAGCAGTTCTGTCCCCGGAGATACGCAGTATTTT
TRBJ1-6 | TRBV10-3 | many | . | CAIRGSVGSSPLHF | TGTGCCATCAGGGGCTCAGTAGGGAGCTCACCCCTCCACTTT
TRBJ1-5 | TRBV19 | many | TRBD1 | CASGTGSFQPQHF | TGTGCCAGTGGGACAGGGAGTTTTCAGCCCCAGCATTTT
TRBJ2-1 | TRBV12-3/TRBV12-4 | medium-sized | . | CASSQNRWNEQFF | TGTGCCAGCAGTCAAAATCGATGGAATGAGCAGTTCTTC
TRBJ2-2 | TRBV27 | . | . | CASSFLAVNTGGLFF | TGTGCCAGCAGTTTCTTGGCAGTGAACACCGGGGGGCTGTTTTTT
TRBJ2-1 | TRBV18 | once | . | CASSPSEILSNEQFF | TGTGCCAGCTCACCATCCGAGATACTCAGCAATGAGCAGTTCTTT
TRBJ1-4 | TRBV20-1 | few | . | CSARDSRVIGAANEKLFF | TGCAGTGCTAGAGATTCTAGAGTAATTGGCGCTGCTAATGAAAAACTGTTTTTT
TRBJ1-5 | TRBV12-3/TRBV12-4 | many | TRBD1 | CASRQGVSNQPQHF | TGTGCCAGCAGACAGGGGGTTAGCAATCAGCCCCAGCATTTT
TRBJ2-5 | TRBV18 | many | . | CASSPPGNGETQYF | TGTGCCAGCTCACCACCGGGGAACGGAGAGACCCAGTACTTC
TRBJ2-1 | TRBV20-1 | many | TRBD1 | CSAPPMGTGDYNEQFF | TGCAGTGCTCCCCCGATGGGGACAGGGGACTACAATGAGCAGTTCTTC
TRBJ2-3 | TRBV6-1 | many | . | CAIRAGDGTDTQYF | TGTGCCATCCGGGCAGGGGATGGCACAGATACGCAGTATTTT